The clone carrying this T cell receptor (beta chain) showed up just a few times. What it binds is unknown. This sample's time point: patch test 2, 6 weeks after DPC sensitization. Documented treatment: therapeutic diphenylcyclopropenone sensitization with weekly scalp DPC. V was pared by 10 bases and J by 4 bases, with 19 bases of the junction left unmatched. CDR3 size: 17 residues. Germline V CDR1 and CDR2: LNHDA, SQIVND (reference sequence). TCRdb reanalysed the RACE reads using MiXCR and keeps one entry per CDR3 protein. This table has about 350,000 distinct CDR3 sequences, about 6.9% appearing once. These data originate in a study of human T cells and chemical hapten exposure. Study findings and constraints: TCRs above 1 in 1000 frequency did not change with DPC sensitization.

The receptor comes from a woman aged 18-29 years with alopecia areata. Some clones in this sample may be carry-over from other donors' samples. The chain recombines TRBV19 with TRBJ1-2, with 9 bases that match TRBD1. The source was whole blood, collected in connection with sensitization to the hapten diphenylcyclopropenone (DPC). CDR3 sequence (DNA): TGTGCCACCGTCACCGGGACAGGGAGGATTCGCGGCTATGGCTACACCTTC. Protein sequence: CATVTGTGRIRGYGYTF.